This paragraph reports one T cell receptor (beta chain). The sample comes from a study of blood T cell repertoires in COVID-19. Study overall: Spain, Italy and the United States supplied samples that represented acute and convalescent COVID-19. From T cells, B-cell-depleted T cells, or PBMCs came the material, which was cDNA or gDNA.

Under the authors' procedure: The authors estimated nucleated cell counts from reference gene primer amplification. Generated by immunoSEQ multiplex PCR, the TCRdb table keeps only in-frame clones and is missing some. That table supplies the V and J calls and clone size; D and trimming were determined from the DNA. The table lists under 110,000 clones, around 87% of them singletons. V lost 1 base, J lost 3 bases, and 8 bases stayed unmatched. Germline V CDR1 and CDR2: SGHVS, FQNEAQ. The length of the CDR3 is 16 residues. This receptor was obtained from a woman under 40 with acute or convalescent COVID-19. Material: peripheral blood. This chain joins TRBV7-8 and TRBJ1-2; 7 nucleotides line up with TRBD1. DNA for the CDR3: TGTGCCAGCAGCTTAGTGGGATCAGGGGGAGACTATGGCTACACCTTC. This codes for CASSLVGSGGDYGYTF.